This entry is about one TCR beta chain. Its antigen is unidentified. CDR3 length: 15 amino acids. V was shortened by 6 bases and J by 1 base, with 15 bases between the two germline ends. Germline values: CDR1 MDHEN, CDR2 SYDVKM. These data are taken from a study of cytomegalovirus exposure and HLA in healthy donors. Study results and caveats: Within the 120 or so validation repertoires, first-cohort TCR clusters tended to co-occur, according to a later analysis.

The protocol was immunoSEQ multiplex PCR, while the TCRdb copy is restricted to in-frame clones and leaves out a portion. Counted here are around 60,000 clones, roughly 90% occurring once; the ten biggest clones make up around 1.1%. Sequenced input: PBMCs. The chain is built from TRBV28 and TRBJ1-1; D perhaps matches TRBD1 (5 bases). The clonotype originates from a man aged 18 to 30 in good health and CMV-seronegative. The DNA for the CDR3 is TGTGCCAGCAGCCCGACAGTACGAAGGAACACTGAAGCTTTCTTT. Translation: CASSPTVRRNTEAFF. The full variable domain, completed using reference TRBV28 and TRBJ1-1, is DVKVTQSSRYLVKRTGEKVFLECVQDMDHENMFWYRQDPGLGLRLIYFSYDVKMKEKGDIPEGYSVSREKKERFSLILESASTNQTSMYLCASSPTVRRNTEAFFGQGTRLTVV.